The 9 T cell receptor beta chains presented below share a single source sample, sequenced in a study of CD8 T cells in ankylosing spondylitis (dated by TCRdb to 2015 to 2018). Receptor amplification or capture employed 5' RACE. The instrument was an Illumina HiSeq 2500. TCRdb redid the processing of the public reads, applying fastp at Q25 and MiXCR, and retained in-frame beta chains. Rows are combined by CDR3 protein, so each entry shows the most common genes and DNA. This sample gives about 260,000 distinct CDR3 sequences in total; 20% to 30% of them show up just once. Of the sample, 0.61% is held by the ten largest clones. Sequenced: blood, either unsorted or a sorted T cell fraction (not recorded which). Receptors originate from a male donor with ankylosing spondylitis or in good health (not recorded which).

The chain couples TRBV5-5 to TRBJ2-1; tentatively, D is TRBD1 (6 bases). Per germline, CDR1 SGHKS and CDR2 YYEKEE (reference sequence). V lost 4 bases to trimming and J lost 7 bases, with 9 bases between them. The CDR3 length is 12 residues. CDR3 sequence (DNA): TGTGCCAGCAGCGTACAGGGAAATGAGCAGTTCTTC. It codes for CASSVQGNEQFF.

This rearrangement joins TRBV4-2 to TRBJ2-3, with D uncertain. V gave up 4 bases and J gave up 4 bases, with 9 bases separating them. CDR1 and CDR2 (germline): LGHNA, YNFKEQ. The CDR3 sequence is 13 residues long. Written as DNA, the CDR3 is TGTGCCAGCAGCCGCTTTTCCGCAGATACGCAGTATTTT. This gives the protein CASSRFSADTQYF.

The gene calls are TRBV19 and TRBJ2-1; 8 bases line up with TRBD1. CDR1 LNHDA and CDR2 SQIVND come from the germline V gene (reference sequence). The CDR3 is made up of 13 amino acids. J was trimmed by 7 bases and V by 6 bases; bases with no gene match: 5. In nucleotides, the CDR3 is TGTGCCAGTAGAGGACAGGGTCAAAATGAGCAGTTCTTC. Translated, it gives CASRGQGQNEQFF.

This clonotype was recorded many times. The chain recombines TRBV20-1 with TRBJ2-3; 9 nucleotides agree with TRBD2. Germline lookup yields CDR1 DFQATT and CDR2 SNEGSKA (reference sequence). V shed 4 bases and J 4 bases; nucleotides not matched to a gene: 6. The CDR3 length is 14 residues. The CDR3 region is CSAKLRGGADTQYF. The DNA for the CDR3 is TGCAGTGCTAAGTTGCGGGGGGGCGCAGATACGCAGTATTTT.

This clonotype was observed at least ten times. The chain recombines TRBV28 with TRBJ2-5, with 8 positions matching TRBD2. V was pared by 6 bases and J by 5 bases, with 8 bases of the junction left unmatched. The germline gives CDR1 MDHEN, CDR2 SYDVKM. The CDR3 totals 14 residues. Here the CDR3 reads CASRVAGSQETQYF. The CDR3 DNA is TGTGCCAGCAGAGTAGCGGGGTCTCAGGAGACCCAGTACTTC.

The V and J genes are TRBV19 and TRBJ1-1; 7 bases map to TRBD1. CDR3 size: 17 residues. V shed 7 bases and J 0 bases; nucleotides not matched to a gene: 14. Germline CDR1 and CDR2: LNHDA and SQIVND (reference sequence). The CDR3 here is CASTAGRAGGMNTEAFF. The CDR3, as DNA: TGTGCCAGTACCGCGGGTAGGGCAGGGGGGATGAACACTGAAGCTTTCTTT.

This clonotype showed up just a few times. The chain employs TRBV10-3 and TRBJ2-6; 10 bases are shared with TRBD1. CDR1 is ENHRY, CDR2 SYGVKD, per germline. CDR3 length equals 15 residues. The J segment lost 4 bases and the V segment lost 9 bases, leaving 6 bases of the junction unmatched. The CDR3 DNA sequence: TGTGCCATGGGGACAGGGGTTACCGGGGCCAACGTCCTGACTTTC. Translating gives CAMGTGVTGANVLTF.

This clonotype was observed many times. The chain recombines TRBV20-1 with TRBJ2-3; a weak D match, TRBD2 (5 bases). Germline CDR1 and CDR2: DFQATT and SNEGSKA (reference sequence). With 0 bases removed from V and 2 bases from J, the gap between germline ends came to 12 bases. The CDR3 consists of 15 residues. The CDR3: CSARDGGAVTDTQYF. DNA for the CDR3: TGCAGTGCTAGAGATGGAGGAGCAGTCACAGATACGCAGTATTTT.

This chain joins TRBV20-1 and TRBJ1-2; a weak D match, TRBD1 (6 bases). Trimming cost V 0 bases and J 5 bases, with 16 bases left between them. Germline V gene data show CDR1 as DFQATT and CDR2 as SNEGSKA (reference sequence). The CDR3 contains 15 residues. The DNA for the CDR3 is TGCAGTGCTAGAGATCACAGGGCATCTTATTATGGCTACACCTTC. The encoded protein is CSARDHRASYYGYTF.